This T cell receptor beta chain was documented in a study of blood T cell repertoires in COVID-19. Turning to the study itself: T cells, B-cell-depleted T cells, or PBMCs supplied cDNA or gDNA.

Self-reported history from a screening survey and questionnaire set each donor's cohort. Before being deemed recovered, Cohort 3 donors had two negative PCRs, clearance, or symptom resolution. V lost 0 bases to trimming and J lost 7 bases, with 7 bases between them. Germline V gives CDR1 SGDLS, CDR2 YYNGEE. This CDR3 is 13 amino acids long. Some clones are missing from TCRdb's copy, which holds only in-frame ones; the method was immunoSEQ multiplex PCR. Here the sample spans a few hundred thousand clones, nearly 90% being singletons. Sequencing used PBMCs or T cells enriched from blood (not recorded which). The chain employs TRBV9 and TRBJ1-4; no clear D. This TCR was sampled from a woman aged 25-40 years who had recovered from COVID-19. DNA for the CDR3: TGTGCCAGCAGCGTAGGTGCAGGTGAAAAACTGTTTTTT. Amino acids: CASSVGAGEKLFF.